This TCR beta chain is from a study of CD4+ T cells in melanoma. Overall study results and limits: Diverse differentiation states were reported for melanoma neoantigen-specific CD4+ T cells. A reported correlation linked neoantigen-specific CD4+ T cells to CD8+, macrophage and B cell function.

Generated by immunoSEQ multiplex PCR, the TCRdb table keeps only in-frame clones and is missing some. Altogether around 18,000 clones are present, about 80% being singletons, with the ten largest covering roughly 5%. V lost 2 bases to trimming and J lost 2 bases, with 11 bases between them. The CDR3 consists of 14 residues. Looked up from germline, CDR1 is SGHRS and CDR2 is YFSETQ. This clone came up a few times. Its antigen is unidentified. The sample comprised cells from a culture (not recorded whether cultured in vitro). The chain joins TRBV5-1 to TRBJ2-7; maybe TRBD2 (6 bases). This TCR was recovered from a human donor with melanoma. CDR3 in amino acids: CASSLAAGTYEQYF. CDR3 sequence (DNA): TGCGCCAGCAGCTTAGCGGCGGGGACCTACGAGCAGTACTTC.